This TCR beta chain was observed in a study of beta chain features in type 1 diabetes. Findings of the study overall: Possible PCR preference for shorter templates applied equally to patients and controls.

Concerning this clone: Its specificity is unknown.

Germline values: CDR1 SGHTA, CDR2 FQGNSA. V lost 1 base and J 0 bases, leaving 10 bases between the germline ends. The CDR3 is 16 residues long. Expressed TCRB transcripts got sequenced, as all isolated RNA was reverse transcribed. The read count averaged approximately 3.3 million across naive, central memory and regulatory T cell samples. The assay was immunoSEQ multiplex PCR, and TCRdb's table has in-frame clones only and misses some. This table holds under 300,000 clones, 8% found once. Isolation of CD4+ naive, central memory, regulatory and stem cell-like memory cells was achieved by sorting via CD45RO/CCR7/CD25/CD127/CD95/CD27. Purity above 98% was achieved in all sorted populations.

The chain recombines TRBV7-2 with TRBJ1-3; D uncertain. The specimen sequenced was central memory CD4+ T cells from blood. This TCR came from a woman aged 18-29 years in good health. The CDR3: CASSLGPGNSGNTIYF. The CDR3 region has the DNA TGTGCCAGCAGCTTAGGGCCCGGGAACTCTGGAAACACCATATATTTT.